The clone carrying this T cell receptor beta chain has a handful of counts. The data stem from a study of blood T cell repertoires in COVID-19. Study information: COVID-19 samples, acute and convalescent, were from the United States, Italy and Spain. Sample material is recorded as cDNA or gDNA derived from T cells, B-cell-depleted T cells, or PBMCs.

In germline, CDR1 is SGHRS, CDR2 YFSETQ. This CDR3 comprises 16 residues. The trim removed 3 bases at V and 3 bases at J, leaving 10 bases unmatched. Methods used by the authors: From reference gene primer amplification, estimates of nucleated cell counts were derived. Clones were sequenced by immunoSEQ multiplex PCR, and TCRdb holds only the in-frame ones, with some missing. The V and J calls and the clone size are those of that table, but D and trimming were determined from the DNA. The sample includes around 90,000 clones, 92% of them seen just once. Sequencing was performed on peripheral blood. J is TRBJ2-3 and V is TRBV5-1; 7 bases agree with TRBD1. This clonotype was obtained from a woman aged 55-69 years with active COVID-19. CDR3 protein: CASSSDRVGKTDTQYF. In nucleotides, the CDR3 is TGCGCCAGCAGCTCCGACAGGGTTGGGAAGACAGATACGCAGTATTTT.